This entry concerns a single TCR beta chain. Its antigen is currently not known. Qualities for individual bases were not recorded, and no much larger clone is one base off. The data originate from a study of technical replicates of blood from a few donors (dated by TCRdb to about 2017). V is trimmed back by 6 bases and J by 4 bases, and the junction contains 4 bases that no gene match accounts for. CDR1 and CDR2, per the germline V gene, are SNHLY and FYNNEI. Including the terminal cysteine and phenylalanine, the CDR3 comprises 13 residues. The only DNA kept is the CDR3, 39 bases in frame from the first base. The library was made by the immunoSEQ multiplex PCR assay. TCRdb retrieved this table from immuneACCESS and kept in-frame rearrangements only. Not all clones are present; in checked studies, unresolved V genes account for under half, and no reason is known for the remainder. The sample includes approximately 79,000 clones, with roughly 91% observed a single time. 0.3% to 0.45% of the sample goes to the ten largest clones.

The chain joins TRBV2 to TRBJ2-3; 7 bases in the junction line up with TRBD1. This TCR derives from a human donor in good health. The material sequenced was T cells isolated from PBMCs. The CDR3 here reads CASRIQGADTQYF. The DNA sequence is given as TGTGCCAGCAGGATTCAGGGGGCAGATACGCAGTATTTT.